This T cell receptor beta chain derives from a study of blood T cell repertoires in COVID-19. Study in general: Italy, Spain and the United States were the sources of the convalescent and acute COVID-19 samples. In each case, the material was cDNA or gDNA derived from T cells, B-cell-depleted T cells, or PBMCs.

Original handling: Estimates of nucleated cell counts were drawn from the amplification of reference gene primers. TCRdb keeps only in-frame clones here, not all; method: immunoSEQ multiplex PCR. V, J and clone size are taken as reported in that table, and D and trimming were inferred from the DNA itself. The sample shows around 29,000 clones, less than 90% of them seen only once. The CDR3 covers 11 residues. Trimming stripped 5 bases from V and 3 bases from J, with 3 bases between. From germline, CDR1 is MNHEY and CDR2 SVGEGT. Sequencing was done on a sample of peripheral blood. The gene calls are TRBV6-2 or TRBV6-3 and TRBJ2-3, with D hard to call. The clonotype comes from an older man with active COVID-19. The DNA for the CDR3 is TGTGCCAGCAGTCAGACAGATACGCAGTATTTT. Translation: CASSQTDTQYF.